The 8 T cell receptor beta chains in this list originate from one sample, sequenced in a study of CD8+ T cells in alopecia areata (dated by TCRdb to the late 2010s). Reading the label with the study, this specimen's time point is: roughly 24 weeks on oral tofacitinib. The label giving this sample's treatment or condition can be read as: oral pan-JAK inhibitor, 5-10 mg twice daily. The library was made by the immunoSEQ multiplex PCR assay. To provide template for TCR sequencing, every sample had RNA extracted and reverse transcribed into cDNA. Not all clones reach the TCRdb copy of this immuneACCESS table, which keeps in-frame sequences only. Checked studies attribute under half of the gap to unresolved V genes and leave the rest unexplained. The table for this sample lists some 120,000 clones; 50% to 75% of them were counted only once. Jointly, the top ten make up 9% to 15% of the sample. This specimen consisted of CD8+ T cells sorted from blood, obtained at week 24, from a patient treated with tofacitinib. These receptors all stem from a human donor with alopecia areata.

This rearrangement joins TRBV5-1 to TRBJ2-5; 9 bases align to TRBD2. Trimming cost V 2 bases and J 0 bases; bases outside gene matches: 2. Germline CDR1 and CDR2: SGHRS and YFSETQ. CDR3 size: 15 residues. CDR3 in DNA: TGCGCCAGCAGCTTCAGCGGGGGGTACCAAGAGACCCAGTACTTC. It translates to CASSFSGGYQETQYF. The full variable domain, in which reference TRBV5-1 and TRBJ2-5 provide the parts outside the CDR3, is KAGVTQTPRYLIKTRGQQVTLSCSPISGHRSVSWYQQTPGQGLQFLFEYFSETQRNKGNFPGRFSGRQFSNSRSEMNVSTLELGDSALYLCASSFSGGYQETQYFGPGTRLLVL.

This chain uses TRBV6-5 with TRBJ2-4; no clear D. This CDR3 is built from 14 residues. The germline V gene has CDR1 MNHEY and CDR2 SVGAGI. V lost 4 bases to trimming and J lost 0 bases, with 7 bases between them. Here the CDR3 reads CASSSPLAKNIQYF. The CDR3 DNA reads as TGTGCCAGCAGTTCCCCCCTAGCCAAAAACATTCAGTACTTC.

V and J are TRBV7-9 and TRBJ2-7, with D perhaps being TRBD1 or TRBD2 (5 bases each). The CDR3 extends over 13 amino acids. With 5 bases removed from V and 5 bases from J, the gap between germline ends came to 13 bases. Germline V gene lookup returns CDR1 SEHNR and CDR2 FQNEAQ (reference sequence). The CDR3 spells CASSNRDRHEQYF. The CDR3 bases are TGTGCCAGCAGCAACCGGGACCGCCACGAGCAGTACTTC.

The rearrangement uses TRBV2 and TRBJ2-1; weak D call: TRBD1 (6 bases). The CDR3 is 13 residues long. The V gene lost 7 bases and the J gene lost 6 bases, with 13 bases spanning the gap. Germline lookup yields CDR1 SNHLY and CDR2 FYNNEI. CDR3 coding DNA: TGTGCCAGCACCTACCAACAGGGCAATGAGCAGTTCTTC. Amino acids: CASTYQQGNEQFF.

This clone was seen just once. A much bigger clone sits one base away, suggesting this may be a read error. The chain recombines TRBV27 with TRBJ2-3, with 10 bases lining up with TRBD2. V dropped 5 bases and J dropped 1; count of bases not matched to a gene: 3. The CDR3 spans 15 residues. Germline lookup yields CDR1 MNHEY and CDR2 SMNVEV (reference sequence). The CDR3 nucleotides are TGTGCCAGCAGTCCCGGGACTAGCGGCACAGATACGCAGTATTTT. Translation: CASSPGTSGTDTQYF.

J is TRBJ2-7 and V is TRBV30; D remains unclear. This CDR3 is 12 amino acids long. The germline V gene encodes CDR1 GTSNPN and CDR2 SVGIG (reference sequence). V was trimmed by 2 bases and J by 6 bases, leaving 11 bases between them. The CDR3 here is CAWSSELVEQYF. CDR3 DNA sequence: TGTGCCTGGAGTTCGGAATTGGTCGAGCAGTACTTC. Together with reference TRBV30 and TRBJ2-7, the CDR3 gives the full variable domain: SQTIHQWPATLVQPVGSPLSLECTVEGTSNPNLYWYRQAAGRGLQLLFYSVGIGQISSEVPQNLSASRPQDRQFILSSKKLLLSDSGFYLCAWSSELVEQYFGPGTRLTVT.

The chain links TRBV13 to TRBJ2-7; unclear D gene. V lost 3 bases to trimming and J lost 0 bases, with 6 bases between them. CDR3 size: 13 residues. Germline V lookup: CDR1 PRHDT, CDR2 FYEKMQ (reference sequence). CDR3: CASSLQSSYEQYF. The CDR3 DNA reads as TGTGCCAGCAGCTTGCAAAGCTCCTACGAGCAGTACTTC.

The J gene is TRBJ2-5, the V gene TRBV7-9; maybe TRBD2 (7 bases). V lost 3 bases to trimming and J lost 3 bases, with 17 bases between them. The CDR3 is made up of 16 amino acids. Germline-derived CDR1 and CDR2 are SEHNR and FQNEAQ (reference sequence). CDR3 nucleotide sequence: TGTGCCAGCAGCTTCTTGACAGGCCGGGGGGAAGAGACCCAGTACTTC. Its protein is CASSFLTGRGEETQYF.